This TCR beta chain was sequenced during a study of TIL therapy for anti-PD-1-resistant metastatic lung cancer. About this clone itself: Its matching antigen is unknown.

This was the immunoSEQ v3 assay. Each library reached about 2 million read pairs, or roughly 5-6.5 million at deep level. Using immunoSEQ multiplex PCR, the repertoire was profiled, and TCRdb retains in-frame clones only, with some absent. The data show some 10,000 clones, with 65% to 80% seen just once and about an eighth held by the top ten. Findings and limits, study-wide: Patients were highly selected, enriched for treatment-naive, never-smoker and oncogene-addicted cases.

As for time point: pre-treatment sample, taken before nivolumab and TIL therapy. Most excised metastases sampled were pleural nodules or supraclavicular lymph nodes. Stage 4 NSCLC adults joined between October 2017 and January 2020. Here the sequenced sample was tumor tissue, taken at baseline. The receptor comes from a person aged 25 to 79 with non-small cell lung cancer.

As DNA, the CDR3 is TGTGCCAGTAGTATCCAGGAGACAGATACGCAGTATTTT. Translated, it gives CASSIQETDTQYF. V gene TRBV19 combines with J gene TRBJ2-3, with D hard to call. This CDR3 contains 13 residues. CDR1 and CDR2 (germline): LNHDA, SQIVND (reference sequence). The V end lost 3 bases, the J end lost 3 bases, and 7 bases lay between the germline ends.